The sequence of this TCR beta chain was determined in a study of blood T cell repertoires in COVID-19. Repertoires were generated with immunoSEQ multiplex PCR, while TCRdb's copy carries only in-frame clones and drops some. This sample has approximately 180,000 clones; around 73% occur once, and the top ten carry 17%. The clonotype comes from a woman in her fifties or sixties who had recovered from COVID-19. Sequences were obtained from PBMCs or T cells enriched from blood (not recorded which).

DNA for the CDR3: TGCGCCAGCAGCTTGGCACAAGCGAACACCGGGGAGCTGTTTTTT. Encoded protein: CASSLAQANTGELFF. This chain connects TRBV5-1 to TRBJ2-2; D gene ambiguous. The CDR3 is made up of 15 amino acids. The germline gives CDR1 SGHRS, CDR2 YFSETQ. The V end lost 0 bases, the J end lost 0 bases, and 6 bases lay between the germline ends.